A single T cell receptor beta chain is shown here with its context. Genomic DNA was employed as the template in profiling TCR beta VDJ and CDR3. MiXCR was run by TCRdb on the reads, yielding one entry per CDR3 protein. The sample has around 150,000 distinct CDR3 sequences, roughly 50% seen once. The record originates from a study of CD8+CD57+ T cells in acquired aplastic anemia. This CDR3 is 13 amino acids long. Germline V gives CDR1 SGHVS, CDR2 FNYEAQ. V was shortened by 3 bases and J by 5 bases, with 10 bases between the two germline ends. Patients picked for sequencing had shown CD8+CD57+ cell expansion detected by flow cytometry.

The rearrangement links TRBV7-6 to TRBJ2-5, with no clear D. The source is a human donor with aplastic anemia. What was sequenced was sorted CD4+, CD8+, or CD8+CD57+ T cells (not recorded which) from PBMCs. CDR3 in DNA: TGTGCCAGCAGCTTTCAAGGCTGGGAGACCCAGTACTTC. Its protein product is CASSFQGWETQYF.